This entry concerns a single T cell receptor beta chain. Its antigen remains unknown. The primer mix had 60 Vbeta and 13 Jbeta primers. Clones were read by immunoSEQ multiplex PCR, and TCRdb kept only the in-frame ones, dropping some. The top ten clones hold over 7% of a sample with about 89,000 clones, around 85% of them seen once. This sample stems from a study of cytomegalovirus exposure and HLA in healthy donors. The CDR3 covers 13 residues. Trimming removed 8 bases at V and 9 bases at J, with 19 bases between. The germline V gene has CDR1 MNHNS and CDR2 SASEGT. Study-level points and caveats: Three of the chains that were CMV-associated were confirmed in vitro to be specific for CMV antigens. Excluded: some indistinguishable V segments such as TRBV6-2 and TRBV6-3. In all likelihood, a cluster of highly shared sequence variants was a sequencing artifact.

This sequence joins TRBV6-1 and TRBJ2-5; TRBD1 is a possible D gene (6 bases). Material: PBMCs. The receptor's source is a middle-aged man in good health and CMV-seropositive. The CDR3 here is CASPGQGMLAQYF. CDR3 coding DNA: TGTGCCAGCCCTGGGCAGGGGATGTTGGCCCAGTACTTC.